Presented here are 26 T cell receptor beta chains from one specimen sequenced in a study of cytomegalovirus exposure and HLA in healthy donors. Profiled with immunoSEQ multiplex PCR; TCRdb holds only in-frame clones, not every one. The sample has about 310,000 clones, approximately 86% seen once. The source material was PBMCs. Source of these receptors: a man aged 30 to 45 in good health and CMV-seronegative.

This sequence joins TRBV15 and TRBJ2-3; 8 positions agree with TRBD1. This CDR3 is built from 15 residues. Germline lookup yields CDR1 LNHNV and CDR2 YYDKDF (reference sequence). The ends lost 7 bases at V and 0 bases at J; junction bases unmatched: 6. The CDR3 coding sequence is TGTGCCACCACAAGACAGGGGATTAGCACAGATACGCAGTATTTT. Translating gives CATTRQGISTDTQYF.

The chain employs TRBV18 and TRBJ2-1; 9 bases map to TRBD2. CDR3 length: 16 amino acids. Germline CDR1 is KGHSH and CDR2 is LQKENI. The J segment lost 0 bases and the V segment lost 1 base, leaving 1 base of the junction unmatched. CDR3 coding DNA: TGTGCCAGCTCACCACTAGCGGGGGTCTCCTACAATGAGCAGTTCTTC. This translates into CASSPLAGVSYNEQFF.

The V and J genes are TRBV15 and TRBJ2-1; 8 nucleotides agree with TRBD2. CDR3 length equals 13 residues. Per germline, CDR1 LNHNV and CDR2 YYDKDF (reference sequence). The ends lost 9 bases at V and 4 bases at J; junction bases unmatched: 5. CDR3 sequence (DNA): TGTGCCACGACCCGCGGGGGGTACAATGAGCAGTTCTTC. The encoded protein is CATTRGGYNEQFF.

This chain connects TRBV28 to TRBJ2-5; a weak D match, TRBD1 (6 bases). Trimming left V 3 bases short and J 3 bases short, with 11 bases between. The CDR3 has 14 residues. Germline CDR1 MDHEN, CDR2 SYDVKM. CDR3 DNA sequence: TGTGCCAGCAGTTTCGGCCAGGGGAAAGAGACCCAGTACTTC. Its translation is CASSFGQGKETQYF.

The V gene is TRBV6-5, the J gene TRBJ1-1; 7 bases match TRBD1. The length of the CDR3 is 13 residues. The V gene's germline CDR1 is MNHEY and CDR2 SVGAGI. With V trimmed by 6 bases and J by 5 bases, 6 bases remained unmatched. CDR3: CASSRQGGTEAFF. The CDR3 DNA reads as TGTGCCAGCAGCAGACAGGGTGGGACTGAAGCTTTCTTT.

The rearrangement links TRBV6-6 to TRBJ1-3, with TRBD1 matching 8 bases. The CDR3 sequence is 14 residues long. The germline gives CDR1 MNHNY, CDR2 SVGAGI (reference sequence). Trimming took 6 bases from V and 8 from J; bases not matched to a gene: 9. The CDR3 sequence: CASRATGGWDTIYF. The CDR3 DNA is TGTGCCAGCAGAGCCACAGGGGGTTGGGACACCATATATTTT.

Comment on this clone: The sample holds other DNA sequences that translate to the same CDR3. This chain connects TRBV29-1 to TRBJ1-1; perhaps TRBD1 as D (5 bases). V dropped 4 bases and J dropped 7 bases, with 7 bases sitting between them. The CDR3 has 10 residues. Germline V gene sequence: CDR1 SQVTM, CDR2 ANQGSEA. CDR3 in DNA: TGCAGCGTTGGTGACAGTGAAGCTTTCTTT. Protein sequence: CSVGDSEAFF.

The V gene is TRBV6-1, the J gene TRBJ1-1; D is undetermined. The V end lost 5 bases, the J end lost 4 bases, and 8 bases lay between the germline ends. The CDR3 has 12 amino acids. Germline V gives CDR1 MNHNS, CDR2 SASEGT. The CDR3 loop reads CASSRSGTEAFF. As DNA, the CDR3 is TGTGCCAGCAGTCGATCGGGCACTGAAGCTTTCTTT.

This clone was seen only once. The chain combines TRBV15 with TRBJ2-3; the D is unclear. This CDR3 comprises 14 residues. The germline gives CDR1 LNHNV, CDR2 YYDKDF (reference sequence). Trimming removed 1 base from V and 1 base from J, with 6 bases in between. The CDR3 nucleotides read TGTGCCACCAGCAGAGGCCGAGGCACAGATACGCAGTATTTT. It codes for CATSRGRGTDTQYF.

The genes are TRBV5-5 and TRBJ1-1; D might be TRBD1 (5 bases). Trimming removed 4 bases from V and 0 bases from J, with 10 bases in between. The CDR3 totals 14 residues. Per germline, CDR1 SGHKS and CDR2 YYEKEE (reference sequence). In DNA form, the CDR3 reads TGTGCCAGCAGCACGACAGATTTGAACACTGAAGCTTTCTTT. Protein: CASSTTDLNTEAFF.

The rearrangement uses TRBV4-1 and TRBJ1-2, with D possibly TRBD1 on 6 matching bases. There are 14 residues in the CDR3. Per the germline V gene, CDR1 is MGHRA and CDR2 is YSYEKL. The germline V and J ends were trimmed by 0 bases and 8 bases, with 13 bases remaining between them. As DNA, the CDR3 is TGCGCCAGCAGCCAAGACCCAGGGGAGAGGGGCTACACCTTC. Translated, it gives CASSQDPGERGYTF.

This chain links TRBV12-5 with TRBJ1-6; no clear D gene. Per germline, CDR1 LGHNT and CDR2 FRNRAP. This CDR3 is 12 amino acids long. V lost 6 bases, J lost 9 bases, and 9 bases lay in between. The CDR3 coding sequence is TGTGCTAGTGGCCCGGGGAGTTCACCCCTCCACTTT. Translated: CASGPGSSPLHF.

This sequence joins TRBV6-5 and TRBJ1-1; 7 nucleotides align to TRBD1. With 6 bases clipped from V and 5 bases from J, the junction kept 9 bases outside the gene matches. This CDR3 is built from 14 residues. The germline gives CDR1 MNHEY, CDR2 SVGAGI. DNA for the CDR3: TGTGCCAGCAGGGACAGACTCAGGGGGACTGAAGCTTTCTTT. Translation: CASRDRLRGTEAFF.

The chain carries TRBV4-1 and TRBJ2-7, with a weak D call TRBD1 (5 bases). This CDR3 comprises 11 residues. Germline CDR1 and CDR2: MGHRA and YSYEKL. V dropped 9 bases and J dropped 0 bases, with 6 bases sitting between them. The DNA of the CDR3 is TGCGCCAGGGACACCTCCTACGAGCAGTACTTC. Protein product: CARDTSYEQYF.

The V gene is TRBV10-3, the J gene TRBJ2-2; 12 bases line up with TRBD2. This CDR3 has 16 amino acids. The V segment lost 11 bases and the J segment 1 base; nucleotides outside the gene matches: 8. Germline lookup yields CDR1 ENHRY and CDR2 SYGVKD. As DNA, the CDR3 is TGTGCCTCCCTCGCGGGACTAGCGGGGAACACCGGGGAGCTGTTTTTT. Translating gives CASLAGLAGNTGELFF.

The chain carries TRBV9 and TRBJ2-2; 8 nucleotides match TRBD2. The CDR3 contains 15 residues. Germline V gives CDR1 SGDLS, CDR2 YYNGEE. Losses at the gene ends were 4 bases for V and 6 bases for J; bases not matched to a gene: 8. Here the CDR3 reads CASSPRAGGSGELFF. The CDR3 coding sequence is TGTGCCAGCAGCCCACGGGCGGGGGGATCCGGGGAGCTGTTTTTT.

The chain links TRBV5-1 to TRBJ1-6; D gene uncertain. The V end lost 0 bases, the J end lost 7 bases, and 11 bases lay between the germline ends. This CDR3 contains 15 residues. Germline CDR1 SGHRS, CDR2 YFSETQ. The DNA for the CDR3 is TGCGCCAGCAGCTTGGGACCCCAGGAAAATTCACCCCTCCACTTT. This encodes CASSLGPQENSPLHF.

The chain recombines TRBV6-5 with TRBJ1-4; 9 bases fit TRBD1. The CDR3 contains 16 residues. V trimming: 3 bases; J trimming: 4 bases; junction bases outside the gene matches: 6. Germline V gives CDR1 MNHEY, CDR2 SVGAGI. The CDR3 nucleotides are TGTGCCAGCAGTTATGGGACAGGGTGGGATAATGAAAAACTGTTTTTT. Protein: CASSYGTGWDNEKLFF.

This chain links TRBV4-3 with TRBJ2-3; D possibly corresponds to TRBD1 (5 bases). V dropped 4 bases and J dropped 3 bases, with 11 bases sitting between them. This CDR3 is built from 14 residues. The germline gives CDR1 LGHNA, CDR2 YSLEER. The CDR3 here is CASSPVGLTDTQYF. CDR3 bases: TGCGCCAGCAGCCCAGTGGGGCTGACAGATACGCAGTATTTT.

This rearrangement joins TRBV7-9 to TRBJ1-4, with 7 bases identical to TRBD1. V lost 7 bases and J lost 13; bases outside the gene matches: 9. The CDR3 consists of 12 residues. Germline assignment: CDR1 SEHNR and CDR2 FQNEAQ (reference sequence). This chain's CDR3 is CASNTGVSGLFF. The CDR3 nucleotides are TGTGCCAGCAACACAGGGGTCTCGGGACTGTTTTTT.

Turning to this clone: An end of the junction differs from the germline gene, which may be a read error. The chain links TRBV5-4 to TRBJ1-6; 8 bases match TRBD1. CDR3 size: 16 residues. Germline values: CDR1 SGHNT, CDR2 YYREEE (reference sequence). The CDR3 nucleotides are TGCGCCAGCAGCCCTAAAACTGGGACAGGCAATTCACCCCTCCACTTT. This translates into CASSPKTGTGNSPLHF.

This clone was counted once. The chain links TRBV7-8 to TRBJ2-7; 10 bases align to TRBD2. The CDR3 runs to 15 residues. Germline CDR1 SGHVS, CDR2 FQNEAQ. With 1 base clipped from V and 5 bases from J, the junction kept 5 bases outside the gene matches. CDR3 nucleotides: TGTGCCAGCAGCTTAGGCTGGCTAGCGGGGGACGAGCAGTACTTC. Encoded protein: CASSLGWLAGDEQYF.

The rearrangement links TRBV18 to TRBJ1-6; D is ambiguous. The CDR3 spans 15 residues. Germline CDR1 and CDR2: KGHSH and LQKENI. Trimming shortened V by 6 bases and J by 2 bases, and 11 bases separated the two germline ends. The CDR3 region has the DNA TGTGCCAGCTCGCGGTCAGACCCCTATAATTCACCCCTCCACTTT. It yields the protein CASSRSDPYNSPLHF. The full variable domain, its missing parts supplied by reference TRBV18 and TRBJ1-6, is NAGVMQNPRHLVRRRGQEARLRCSPMKGHSHVYWYRQLPEEGLKFMVYLQKENIIDESGMPKERFSAEFPKEGPSILRIQQVVRGDSAAYFCASSRSDPYNSPLHFGNGTRLTVT.

CDR3 sequence (DNA): TGTGCCAGCAGCCCCATCCGGGGAAACACTGAAGCTTTCTTT. Its translation: CASSPIRGNTEAFF. The rearrangement uses TRBV14 and TRBJ1-1; D unclear. The CDR3 has 14 amino acids. In germline, CDR1 is SGHDN, CDR2 FVKESK. Trimming took 4 bases from V and 2 from J, leaving 11 bases between them.

The rearrangement joins TRBV15 to TRBJ1-4; D possibly corresponds to TRBD1 (5 bases). V was shortened by 0 bases and J by 8 bases, with 13 bases between the two germline ends. Germline V gene data show CDR1 as LNHNV and CDR2 as YYDKDF (reference sequence). The CDR3 loop spans 15 amino acids. The CDR3 spells CATSREGHNGEKLFF. The CDR3 DNA is TGTGCCACCAGCAGAGAGGGGCACAACGGGGAAAAACTGTTTTTT.

The CDR3 DNA follows: TGCGCCACCGGTCGCGGGGCAGGATACAATGAGCAGTTCTTC. This sequence encodes CATGRGAGYNEQFF. The J gene is TRBJ2-1, the V gene TRBV5-1; possible D gene TRBD2, 6 bases. Trimming removed 9 bases at V and 4 bases at J, with 17 bases between. CDR3 size: 14 residues. Germline V gives CDR1 SGHRS, CDR2 YFSETQ.